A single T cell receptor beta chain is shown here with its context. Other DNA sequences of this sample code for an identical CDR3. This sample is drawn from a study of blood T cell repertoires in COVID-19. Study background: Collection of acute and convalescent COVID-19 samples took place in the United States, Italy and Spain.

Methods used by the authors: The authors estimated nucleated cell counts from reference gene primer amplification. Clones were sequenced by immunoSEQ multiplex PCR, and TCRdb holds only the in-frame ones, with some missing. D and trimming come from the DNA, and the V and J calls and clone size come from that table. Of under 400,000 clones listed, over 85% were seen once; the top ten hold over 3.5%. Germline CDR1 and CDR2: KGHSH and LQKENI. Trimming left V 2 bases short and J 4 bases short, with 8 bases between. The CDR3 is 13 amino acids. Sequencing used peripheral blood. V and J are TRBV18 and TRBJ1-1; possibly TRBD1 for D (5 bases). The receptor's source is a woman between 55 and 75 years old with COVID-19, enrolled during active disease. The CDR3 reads CASSPDRVTEAFF. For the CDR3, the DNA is TGTGCCAGCTCACCAGACAGAGTCACTGAAGCTTTCTTT. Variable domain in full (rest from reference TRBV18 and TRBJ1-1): NAGVMQNPRHLVRRRGQEARLRCSPMKGHSHVYWYRQLPEEGLKFMVYLQKENIIDESGMPKERFSAEFPKEGPSILRIQQVVRGDSAAYFCASSPDRVTEAFFGQGTRLTVV.